One sample yielded the 10 T cell receptor beta chains listed below, sequenced in a study of shared clonotypes between healthy human individuals. Sequencing was performed with immunoSEQ multiplex PCR; in TCRdb, only in-frame clones are kept and a portion is missing. The sample has 740,000 or so clones, around four fifths seen once. The sample taken for sequencing was memory CD4+ T cells sorted from blood. Subset of the sample: CD45RA-negative fraction. The receptors stem from a woman aged 25-40 years in good health.

CDR3 loop: CASGSRAHQPQHF. CDR3 sequence (DNA): TGTGCCAGCGGTAGCAGAGCTCATCAGCCCCAGCATTTT. The chain carries TRBV6-5 and TRBJ1-5; D unresolved. This CDR3 has 13 residues. Per the germline V gene, CDR1 is MNHEY and CDR2 is SVGAGI. V was shortened by 8 bases and J by 5 bases, with 13 bases between the two germline ends.

The gene calls are TRBV2 and TRBJ2-7; TRBD2 matches at 11 bases. This CDR3 region has 17 residues. With 5 bases clipped from V and 5 bases from J, the junction kept 14 bases outside the gene matches. Germline V lookup: CDR1 SNHLY, CDR2 FYNNEI. In DNA form, the CDR3 reads TGTGCCAGCAGTCCCCAACTAGCGGGAGTATCCCCCCACGAGCAGTACTTC. Amino acids: CASSPQLAGVSPHEQYF.

This clone appeared a few times. The CDR3, as DNA: TGTGCCAGCAGTCCTCTAGAGGAGTACACCGGGGAGCTGTTTTTT. Translated: CASSPLEEYTGELFF. This rearrangement joins TRBV27 to TRBJ2-2; the D is unclear. The CDR3 extends over 15 amino acids. V lost 5 bases to trimming and J lost 3 bases, with 13 bases between them. The germline V gene encodes CDR1 MNHEY and CDR2 SMNVEV (reference sequence).

This clone was counted a few times. V and J are TRBV7-9 and TRBJ2-3; 10 bases match TRBD2. Per the germline V gene, CDR1 is SEHNR and CDR2 is FQNEAQ (reference sequence). The CDR3 contains 16 residues. V gave up 4 bases and J gave up 1 base; unmatched junction bases: 5. The CDR3 here is CASSSFLAGGTDTQYF. For the CDR3, the DNA is TGTGCCAGCAGCTCCTTTCTAGCGGGGGGCACAGATACGCAGTATTTT. Complete variable domain (other parts from reference TRBV7-9 and TRBJ2-3): DTGVSQNPRHKITKRGQNVTFRCDPISEHNRLYWYRQTLGQGPEFLTYFQNEAQLEKSRLLSDRFSAERPKGSFSTLEIQRTEQGDSAMYLCASSSFLAGGTDTQYFGPGTRLTVL.

About this clone: Other DNA sequences in this sample translate to the same CDR3. The V gene is TRBV7-8, the J gene TRBJ1-1; no definite D call. CDR3 size: 13 residues. Germline CDR1 and CDR2: SGHVS and FQNEAQ. V lost 2 bases and J 0 bases, leaving 4 bases between the germline ends. The CDR3 region is CASSLYLNTEAFF. Here the CDR3 DNA reads TGTGCCAGCAGCTTATACCTGAACACTGAAGCTTTCTTT.

This sequence joins TRBV2 and TRBJ2-3; TRBD1 matches at 8 bases. Germline loops: CDR1 SNHLY, CDR2 FYNNEI. The V segment lost 3 bases and the J segment 2 bases; nucleotides outside the gene matches: 7. This CDR3 comprises 16 residues. CDR3 amino acids: CASSEMTGVNTDTQYF. CDR3 DNA sequence: TGTGCCAGCAGTGAGATGACAGGGGTCAACACAGATACGCAGTATTTT.

The V gene is TRBV7-2, the J gene TRBJ1-1; the D is unclear. Germline-derived CDR1 and CDR2 are SGHTA and FQGNSA. V shed 4 bases and J shed 4 bases, with 10 bases lying between them. This CDR3 comprises 13 residues. The CDR3 spells CASSSGWGTEAFF. CDR3 nucleotide sequence: TGTGCCAGCAGCTCAGGCTGGGGCACTGAAGCTTTCTTT.

Concerning this clone: Relative to the germline gene, one junction end is altered; a read error may explain this. The sample carries other DNA sequences with the same CDR3. The chain recombines TRBV28 with TRBJ2-4; no firm D call. The CDR3 contains 15 residues. Germline CDR1 and CDR2: MDHEN and SYDVKM. The CDR3 nucleotides are TGTGCTAGCAGTTTATCAGACTGGGCCAAAAACATTCAGTACTTC. It is translated as CASSLSDWAKNIQYF.

This chain connects TRBV29-1 to TRBJ1-1; possible D gene TRBD1, 5 bases. V lost 7 bases and J 8 bases, leaving 20 bases between the germline ends. Germline-derived CDR1 and CDR2 are SQVTM and ANQGSEA. CDR3 length: 13 amino acids. CDR3 residues: CSGEGLAGSEAFF. In nucleotides, the CDR3 is TGCAGCGGGGAGGGGTTAGCGGGTTCCGAAGCTTTCTTT. The full variable domain, in which reference TRBV29-1 and TRBJ1-1 provide the parts outside the CDR3, is SAVISQKPSRDICQRGTSLTIQCQVDSQVTMMFWYRQQPGQSLTLIATANQGSEATYESGFVIDKFPISRPNLTFSTLTVSNMSPEDSSIYLCSGEGLAGSEAFFGQGTRLTVV.

The chain carries TRBV18 and TRBJ2-7; 9 bases align to TRBD2. Unmatched junction bases numbered 7, after V lost 6 bases and J lost 7 bases. The CDR3 contains 13 residues. Germline V CDR1 and CDR2: KGHSH, LQKENI. CDR3 coding DNA: TGTGCCAGCTCCGTGGACAGCGGGGGGGAGCAGTACTTC. It yields the protein CASSVDSGGEQYF.